These 21 T cell receptor beta chains originate from one sample sequenced in a study of cytomegalovirus exposure and HLA in healthy donors. Both 60 Vbeta primers and 13 Jbeta primers went into the PCR. Clones were sequenced by immunoSEQ multiplex PCR, and TCRdb holds only the in-frame ones, with some missing. Of around 100,000 clones in the sample, around 76% are singletons; the top ten hold 10%. The sample consisted of PBMCs. The source is a woman aged 18-29 years in good health and CMV-seropositive.

Points on this clone: Other nucleotide sequences from this sample produce the same CDR3. V usage is TRBV15 and J usage is TRBJ1-5; unclear D gene. Trimming took 0 bases from V and 2 from J, leaving 5 bases between them. This CDR3 comprises 14 residues. CDR1 and CDR2 from the germline V gene are LNHNV and YYDKDF (reference sequence). The CDR3 DNA reads TGTGCCACCAGCAGAGATCGCGGCAATCAGCCCCAGCATTTT. Protein: CATSRDRGNQPQHF.

The chain is built from TRBV5-4 and TRBJ2-5; tentatively, D is TRBD1 (5 bases). V dropped 2 bases and J dropped 2 bases, with 13 bases sitting between them. The CDR3 loop spans 15 amino acids. Per the germline V gene, CDR1 is SGHNT and CDR2 is YYREEE (reference sequence). CDR3 sequence (DNA): TGTGCCAGCAGCTTAAATAGACGGACACAAGAGACCCAGTACTTC. Translation: CASSLNRRTQETQYF.

The count of this clone is one. The chain uses TRBV9 and TRBJ1-2; perhaps TRBD1 as D (6 bases). With 0 bases removed from V and 8 bases from J, the gap between germline ends came to 11 bases. The CDR3 spans 13 residues. Germline V gene lookup returns CDR1 SGDLS and CDR2 YYNGEE. As DNA, the CDR3 is TGTGCCAGCAGCGTAGTTACCACAGGGGGCTACACCTTC. Translation: CASSVVTTGGYTF.

The chain uses TRBV9 and TRBJ2-7, with D maybe TRBD2 (5 bases). The CDR3 spans 13 residues. From germline, CDR1 is SGDLS and CDR2 YYNGEE. Trimming removed 4 bases at V and 6 bases at J, with 14 bases between. CDR3 residues: CASSRTGNGEQYF. CDR3 bases: TGTGCCAGCAGCCGGACGGGAAACGGCGAGCAGTACTTC.

J is TRBJ1-3 and V is TRBV5-6; 8 nucleotides agree with TRBD1. From germline, CDR1 is SGHDT and CDR2 YYEEEE. The length of the CDR3 is 15 residues. Germline trimming cut 6 bases from V and 0 bases from J; bases unmatched to any gene: 5. Here the CDR3 DNA reads TGTGCCAGCAAGACAGGGGCTCCCTCTGGAAACACCATATATTTT. Encoded protein: CASKTGAPSGNTIYF.

The rearrangement joins TRBV7-8 to TRBJ1-2; no definite D call. V was clipped by 1 base and J by 4 bases, with 10 bases between them. Germline loops: CDR1 SGHVS, CDR2 FQNEAQ. The CDR3 runs 14 residues. In DNA form, the CDR3 reads TGTGCCAGCAGCTTAGGACACCGGGGCTATGGCTACACCTTC. Amino acids: CASSLGHRGYGYTF.

This chain connects TRBV5-1 to TRBJ1-3; D is ambiguous. The CDR3 runs to 13 residues. V was clipped by 4 bases and J by 2 bases, with 7 bases between them. CDR1 SGHRS and CDR2 YFSETQ come from the germline V gene. The DNA of the CDR3 is TGCGCCAGCAGCCTAGGCGCTGGAAACACCATATATTTT. Protein sequence: CASSLGAGNTIYF.

The chain recombines TRBV27 with TRBJ1-5; no clear D gene. Trimming left V 3 bases short and J 0 bases short, with 3 bases between. CDR3 length: 13 residues. In germline, CDR1 is MNHEY, CDR2 SMNVEV (reference sequence). CDR3 loop: CASSFLSNQPQHF. The CDR3 nucleotides read TGTGCCAGCAGTTTCCTTAGCAATCAGCCCCAGCATTTT.

The CDR3 DNA reads TGTGCCAGCAGTGAACGAGGGGGCAACCTTGGAAACACCATATATTTT. Its protein product is CASSERGGNLGNTIYF. The gene calls are TRBV25-1 and TRBJ1-3; the match to TRBD1 covers 7 bases. The germline gives CDR1 MGHDK, CDR2 SYGVNS. The J segment lost 3 bases and the V segment lost 2 bases, leaving 7 bases of the junction unmatched. The CDR3 totals 16 residues.

This clone was observed a few times. The V and J genes are TRBV9 and TRBJ2-3; D call uncertain. V gave up 0 bases and J gave up 0 bases, with 8 bases separating them. The CDR3 runs 15 residues. Looked up from germline, CDR1 is SGDLS and CDR2 is YYNGEE. CDR3 bases: TGTGCCAGCAGCGTAGGAGTCGATAGCACAGATACGCAGTATTTT. Protein: CASSVGVDSTDTQYF.

The rearrangement uses TRBV19 and TRBJ1-2, with TRBD1 identical over 7 bases. J was trimmed by 4 bases and V by 4 bases; bases with no gene match: 6. Germline-derived CDR1 and CDR2 are LNHDA and SQIVND (reference sequence). This CDR3 is 14 amino acids long. The CDR3: CASSTWDRVYGYTF. Here the CDR3 DNA reads TGTGCCAGTAGTACCTGGGACAGAGTCTATGGCTACACCTTC.

The chain recombines TRBV12-5 with TRBJ1-5; TRBD1 agrees at 8 bases. CDR3 length equals 15 residues. Trimming cost V 6 bases and J 4 bases; bases outside gene matches: 8. Germline V CDR1 and CDR2: LGHNT, FRNRAP. CDR3 DNA sequence: TGTGCTAGTGGCCAGGACAGGGATAGGAATCAGCCCCAGCATTTT. Protein: CASGQDRDRNQPQHF.

The J gene is TRBJ2-2, the V gene TRBV30, with 8 bases fitting TRBD1. V lost 3 bases and J lost 1; bases outside the gene matches: 4. Germline-derived CDR1 and CDR2 are GTSNPN and SVGIG (reference sequence). This CDR3 has 15 amino acids. CDR3 in amino acids: CAWSAGGRNTGELFF. CDR3 sequence (DNA): TGTGCCTGGAGCGCAGGGGGCAGGAACACCGGGGAGCTGTTTTTT. Looking up the rest from reference TRBV30 and TRBJ2-2 gives the full variable domain: SQTIHQWPATLVQPVGSPLSLECTVEGTSNPNLYWYRQAAGRGLQLLFYSVGIGQISSEVPQNLSASRPQDRQFILSSKKLLLSDSGFYLCAWSAGGRNTGELFFGEGSRLTVL.

This clone was detected only a few times. This chain links TRBV4-2 with TRBJ2-7; 11 bases are shared with TRBD1. The CDR3 runs 16 residues. V trimming: 0 bases; J trimming: 4 bases; junction bases outside the gene matches: 5. Germline V gene lookup returns CDR1 LGHNA and CDR2 YNFKEQ. The CDR3 here is CASSQDGQGASYEQYF. The CDR3 DNA reads TGTGCCAGCAGCCAAGATGGACAGGGGGCTTCGTACGAGCAGTACTTC.

The J gene is TRBJ1-5, the V gene TRBV5-1; D may be TRBD1 (5 bases). The germline V gene encodes CDR1 SGHRS and CDR2 YFSETQ. The length of the CDR3 is 18 residues. Trimming shortened V by 5 bases and J by 4 bases, and 25 bases separated the two germline ends. CDR3 DNA sequence: TGCGCCAGCAGGCGAAGACCAGACGAAGACAGAACAAATCAGCCCCAGCATTTT. Its protein product is CASRRRPDEDRTNQPQHF.

In its sample, this clone was seen once. This sequence joins TRBV30 and TRBJ2-3; D possibly corresponds to TRBD2 (6 bases). There are 13 residues in the CDR3. The V gene's germline CDR1 is GTSNPN and CDR2 SVGIG (reference sequence). V was clipped by 3 bases and J by 6 bases, with 13 bases between them. CDR3 amino acids: CAWRLAAGDTQYF. In DNA form, the CDR3 reads TGTGCCTGGAGGTTGGCGGCGGGGGATACGCAGTATTTT.

This sequence joins TRBV9 and TRBJ2-1; 8 bases map to TRBD2. V gave up 4 bases and J gave up 0 bases; unmatched junction bases: 3. This CDR3 is 15 amino acids long. Germline-derived CDR1 and CDR2 are SGDLS and YYNGEE. The CDR3 sequence is CASSPREGSYNEQFF. The CDR3 DNA is TGTGCCAGCAGCCCCCGGGAGGGCTCCTACAATGAGCAGTTCTTC.

V usage is TRBV23-1 and J usage is TRBJ2-1; 14 bases are a match to TRBD2. TRBV23-1 is designated an ORF whose function remains uncertain. V lost 3 bases and J lost 4; bases outside the gene matches: 26. This CDR3 is built from 24 residues. The CDR3 DNA reads TGCGCCAGCAGTCATCATCGAGGGGCATTGCGGGGACTAGCGGGAGAATGGACATACAATGAGCAGTTCTTC. It translates to CASSHHRGALRGLAGEWTYNEQFF.

The V and J genes are TRBV5-4 and TRBJ2-7; the D is unclear. The CDR3 spans 13 residues. V was cut by 4 bases and J by 7 bases, with 15 bases left in between. CDR1 is SGHNT and CDR2 is YYREEE in the germline V gene (reference sequence). The CDR3 loop reads CASSSQIKREQYF. CDR3 bases: TGTGCCAGCAGCAGTCAAATAAAGAGGGAGCAGTACTTC.

This chain links TRBV4-1 with TRBJ1-1; no reliable D call. This CDR3 comprises 13 residues. The germline V gene has CDR1 MGHRA and CDR2 YSYEKL. Trimming took off 0 bases at V and 7 bases at J, with 9 bases between the two ends. The CDR3 DNA reads TGCGCCAGCAGCCAAGAGTACGCAGGTGAAGCTTTCTTT. Translating it yields CASSQEYAGEAFF.

The chain recombines TRBV18 with TRBJ2-5; D call uncertain. The CDR3 length is 14 residues. Trimming left V 0 bases short and J 4 bases short, with 9 bases between. Germline assignment: CDR1 KGHSH and CDR2 LQKENI. CDR3 coding DNA: TGTGCCAGCTCACCACCGAGCCTCGGAGAGACCCAGTACTTC. Protein sequence: CASSPPSLGETQYF.